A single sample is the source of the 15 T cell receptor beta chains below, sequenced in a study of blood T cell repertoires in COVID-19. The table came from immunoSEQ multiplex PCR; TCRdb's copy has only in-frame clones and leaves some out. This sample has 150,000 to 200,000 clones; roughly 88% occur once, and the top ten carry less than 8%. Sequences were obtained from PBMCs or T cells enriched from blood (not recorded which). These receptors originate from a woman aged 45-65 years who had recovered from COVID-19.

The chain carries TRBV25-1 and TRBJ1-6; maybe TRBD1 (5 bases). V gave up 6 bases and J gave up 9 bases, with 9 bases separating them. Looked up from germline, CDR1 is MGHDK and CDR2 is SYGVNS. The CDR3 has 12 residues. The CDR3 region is CASRNQGSPLHF. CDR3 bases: TGTGCCAGCAGGAACCAGGGTTCACCCCTCCACTTT.

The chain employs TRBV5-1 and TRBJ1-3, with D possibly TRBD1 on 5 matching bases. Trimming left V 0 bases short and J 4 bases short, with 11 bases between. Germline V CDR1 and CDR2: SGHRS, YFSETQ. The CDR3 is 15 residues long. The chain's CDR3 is CASSLDGRVGNTIYF. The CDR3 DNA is TGCGCCAGCAGCTTGGACGGCAGGGTCGGAAACACCATATATTTT.

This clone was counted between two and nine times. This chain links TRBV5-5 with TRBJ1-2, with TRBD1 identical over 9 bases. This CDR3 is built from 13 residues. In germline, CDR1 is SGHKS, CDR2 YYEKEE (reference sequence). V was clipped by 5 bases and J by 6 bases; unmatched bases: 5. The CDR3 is CASRPTGGNGYTF. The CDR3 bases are TGTGCCAGCAGGCCGACAGGGGGAAATGGCTACACCTTC.

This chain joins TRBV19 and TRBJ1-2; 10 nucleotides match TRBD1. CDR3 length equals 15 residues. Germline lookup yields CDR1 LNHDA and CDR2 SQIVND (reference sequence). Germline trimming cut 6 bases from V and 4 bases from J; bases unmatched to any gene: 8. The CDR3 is CASRSTGGGGYGYTF. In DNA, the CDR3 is TGTGCCAGTAGATCGACAGGGGGCGGTGGCTATGGCTACACCTTC. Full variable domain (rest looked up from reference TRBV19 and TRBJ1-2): DGGITQSPKYLFRKEGQNVTLSCEQNLNHDAMYWYRQDPGQGLRLIYYSQIVNDFQKGDIAEGYSVSREKKESFPLTVTSAQKNPTAFYLCASRSTGGGGYGYTFGSGTRLTVV.

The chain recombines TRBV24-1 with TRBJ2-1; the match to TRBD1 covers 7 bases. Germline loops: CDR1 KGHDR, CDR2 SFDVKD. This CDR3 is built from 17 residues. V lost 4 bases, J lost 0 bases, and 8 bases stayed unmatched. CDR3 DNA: TGTGCCACCAGTGACCAAGAGGGACAGATCTCCTACAATGAGCAGTTCTTC. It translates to CATSDQEGQISYNEQFF.

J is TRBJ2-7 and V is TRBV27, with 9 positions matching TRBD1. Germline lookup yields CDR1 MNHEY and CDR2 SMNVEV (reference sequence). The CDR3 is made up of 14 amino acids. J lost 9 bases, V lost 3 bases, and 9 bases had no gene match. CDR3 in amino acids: CASSFGTGTSRQYF. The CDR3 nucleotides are TGTGCCAGCAGTTTTGGGACAGGGACTTCGCGGCAGTACTTC.

This CDR3 is CSVVEGLSYEQYF. The CDR3 DNA reads as TGCAGCGTTGTAGAGGGGCTCTCCTACGAGCAGTACTTC. The J gene is TRBJ2-7, the V gene TRBV29-1; D could derive from TRBD1 or TRBD2 (5 bases each). Germline V CDR1 and CDR2: SQVTM, ANQGSEA. With 4 bases removed from V and 0 bases from J, the gap between germline ends came to 10 bases. The CDR3 has 13 residues.

CDR3 DNA: TGTGCCAGCAGCCTTACACAGGGTTTTGAAGCTTTCTTT. This translates into CASSLTQGFEAFF. The rearrangement links TRBV11-3 to TRBJ1-1, with a weak D call TRBD1 (6 bases). The V end was cut by 5 bases, the J end by 7 bases, with 14 bases between. Per germline, CDR1 SGHNT and CDR2 YENEEA. The CDR3 loop spans 13 amino acids. Drawing the rest from reference TRBV11-3 and TRBJ1-1, the complete variable domain is EAGVVQSPRYKIIEKKQPVAFWCNPISGHNTLYWYLQNLGQGPELLIRYENEEAVDDSQLPKDRFSAERLKGVDSTLKIQPAELGDSAVYLCASSLTQGFEAFFGQGTRLTVV.

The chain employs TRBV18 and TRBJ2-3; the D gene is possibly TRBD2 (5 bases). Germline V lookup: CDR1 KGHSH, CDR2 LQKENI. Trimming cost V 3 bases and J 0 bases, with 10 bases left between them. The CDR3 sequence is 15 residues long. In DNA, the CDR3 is TGTGCCAGCTCACCGGAGCGGCCCAGCACAGATACGCAGTATTTT. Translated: CASSPERPSTDTQYF.

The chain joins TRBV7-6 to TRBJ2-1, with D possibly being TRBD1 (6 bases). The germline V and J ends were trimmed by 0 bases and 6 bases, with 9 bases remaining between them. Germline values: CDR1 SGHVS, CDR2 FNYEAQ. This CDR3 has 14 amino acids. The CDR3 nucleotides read TGTGCCAGCAGCTTAGCGTTACAGGGCAATGAGCAGTTCTTC. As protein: CASSLALQGNEQFF. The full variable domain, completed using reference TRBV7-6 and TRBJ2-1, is GAGVSQSPRYKVTKRGQDVALRCDPISGHVSLYWYRQALGQGPEFLTYFNYEAQQDKSGLPNDRFSAERPEGSISTLTIQRTEQRDSAMYRCASSLALQGNEQFFGPGTRLTVL.

The CDR3 protein is CASSLSGTPPYGYTF. CDR3 sequence (DNA): TGTGCCAGCAGCTTGAGCGGGACCCCACCCTATGGCTACACCTTC. The J gene is TRBJ1-2, the V gene TRBV5-8; perhaps TRBD1 as D (5 bases). Trimming removed 1 base from V and 4 bases from J, with 14 bases in between. The CDR3 is made up of 15 amino acids. Germline values: CDR1 SGHTS, CDR2 YDEGEE.

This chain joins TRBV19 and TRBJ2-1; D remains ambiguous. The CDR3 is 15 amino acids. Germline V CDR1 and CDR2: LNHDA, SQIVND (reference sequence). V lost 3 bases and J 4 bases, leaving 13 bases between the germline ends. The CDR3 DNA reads TGTGCCAGTAGTATCCCCTCCTACCCGTACAATGAGCAGTTCTTC. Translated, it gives CASSIPSYPYNEQFF.

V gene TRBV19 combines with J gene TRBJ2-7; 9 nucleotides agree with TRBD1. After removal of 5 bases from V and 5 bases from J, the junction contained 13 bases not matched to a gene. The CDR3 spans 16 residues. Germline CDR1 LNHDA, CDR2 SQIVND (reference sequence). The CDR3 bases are TGTGCCAGTAGTCCCGACTCGGGGACAGGGTTGAACGAGCAGTACTTC. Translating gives CASSPDSGTGLNEQYF.

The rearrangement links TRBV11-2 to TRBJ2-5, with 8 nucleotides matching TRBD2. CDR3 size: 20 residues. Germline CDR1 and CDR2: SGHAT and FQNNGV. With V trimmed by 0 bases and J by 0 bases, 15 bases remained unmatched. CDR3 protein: CASSLDTLAGKTSYQETQYF. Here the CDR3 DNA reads TGTGCCAGCAGCTTAGATACGTTAGCGGGGAAAACGTCGTACCAAGAGACCCAGTACTTC.

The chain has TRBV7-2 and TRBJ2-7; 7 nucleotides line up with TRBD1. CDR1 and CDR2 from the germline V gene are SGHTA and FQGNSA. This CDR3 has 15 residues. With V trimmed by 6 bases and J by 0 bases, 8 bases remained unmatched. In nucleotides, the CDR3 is TGTGCCAGCAGTTCGGACAGGCTCACCTCCTACGAGCAGTACTTC. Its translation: CASSSDRLTSYEQYF. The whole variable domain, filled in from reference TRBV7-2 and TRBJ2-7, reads GAGVSQSPSNKVTEKGKDVELRCDPISGHTALYWYRQSLGQGLEFLIYFQGNSAPDKSGLPSDRFSAERTGGSVSTLTIQRTQQEDSAVYLCASSSDRLTSYEQYFGPGTRLTVT.